This is a list of T cell receptor beta chains from one sample in a study of shared clonotypes between healthy human individuals. Clones were read by immunoSEQ multiplex PCR, and TCRdb kept only the in-frame ones, dropping some. The sample shows approximately 2,000,000 clones, under 95% of them seen only once. Sequencing input: naive CD4+ T cells from PBMCs. The receptors stem from a man aged 18-30 years in good health. Some clones in this sample may be carry-over from other donors' samples. CDR3s leave out the opening cysteine and the closing phenylalanine or tryptophan. The D gene is left open where the match is weak.

J: TRBJ1-5
D: NA
V: TRBV6-1
CDR3: ASHLGQYSNQPQH

J: TRBJ1-1
D: NA
V: TRBV6-5
CDR3: ASTTGPGTEAF

J: TRBJ2-5
D: NA
V: TRBV7-3
CDR3: ASSTGTDQETQY

J: TRBJ2-6
D: TRBD1
V: TRBV5-5
CDR3: ASSPPRDRGRPGANVLT

J: TRBJ2-5
D: NA
V: TRBV30
CDR3: AWRQDQETQY

J: TRBJ1-2
D: NA
V: TRBV9
CDR3: ASSVEAPGSYT

J: TRBJ1-2
D: TRBD1
V: TRBV6-1
CDR3: ASDINGQGPRGYT

J: TRBJ2-7
D: NA
V: TRBV5-1
CDR3: ASSLGYGGSYEQY

J: TRBJ2-2
D: TRBD2
V: TRBV5-1
CDR3: ASSWGLAVGDTGELF

J: TRBJ2-3
D: NA
V: TRBV1
CDR3: TSRDITSTDTQY

J: TRBJ2-5
D: NA
V: TRBV6-1
CDR3: ASSEIGDAISKETQY

J: TRBJ2-3
D: NA
V: TRBV5-1
CDR3: ASSLGWSTDTQY

J: TRBJ2-7
D: NA
V: TRBV18
CDR3: ASSLASPLASTYEQY

J: TRBJ2-1
D: NA
V: TRBV7-8
CDR3: ASSLVGQGSNEQF

J: TRBJ2-5
D: NA
V: TRBV5-1
CDR3: ASSLTASRRETQY

J: TRBJ2-5
D: NA
V: TRBV30
CDR3: AWIIKGRETQY

J: TRBJ2-5
D: NA
V: TRBV5-1
CDR3: ASSSPAAKQFRGETQY

J: TRBJ2-5
D: NA
V: TRBV30
CDR3: AWNKQGLETQY

J: TRBJ2-2
D: TRBD1
V: TRBV5-1
CDR3: ASSFTRQGGTGELF

J: TRBJ2-7
D: NA
V: TRBV4-2
CDR3: ASSQTPPYEQY

J: TRBJ1-5
D: NA
V: TRBV14
CDR3: ASSQDSNQPQH

J: TRBJ2-2
D: NA
V: TRBV5-4
CDR3: ASSLALGQGPTGELF

J: TRBJ2-3
D: NA
V: TRBV29-1
CDR3: SVEKIGPGETQY

J: TRBJ1-2
D: NA
V: TRBV4-1
CDR3: ASSQVLTLSNYGYT

J: TRBJ2-7
D: TRBD2
V: TRBV27
CDR3: ARSGRALYEQY

J: TRBJ2-3
D: TRBD2
V: TRBV5-5
CDR3: ASSLYLAGADTQY

J: TRBJ2-1
D: TRBD1
V: TRBV28
CDR3: ASSPERGPSYNEQF

J: TRBJ2-1
D: TRBD2
V: TRBV19
CDR3: ASSWGLAGGPSSYNEQF

J: TRBJ2-2
D: NA
V: TRBV5-1
CDR3: ASSVAFSNTGELF

J: TRBJ1-4
D: NA
V: TRBV2
CDR3: ASLPGSRGKLF

J: TRBJ1-5
D: TRBD1
V: TRBV4-1
CDR3: ASSQDDRGLVFHQPQH

J: TRBJ2-1
D: TRBD2
V: TRBV7-9
CDR3: ASSSVRGRAANEQF

J: TRBJ2-7
D: NA
V: TRBV5-1
CDR3: ASSAVASYEQY

J: TRBJ1-1
D: NA
V: TRBV6-6
CDR3: ASSLTAGGNTEAF

J: TRBJ2-7
D: NA
V: TRBV15
CDR3: ATSARGEQY

J: TRBJ1-5
D: NA
V: TRBV30
CDR3: AWSVRRGGRNQPQH

J: TRBJ1-4
D: NA
V: TRBV10-3
CDR3: AISEWGISNEKLF

J: TRBJ1-4
D: NA
V: TRBV6-5
CDR3: ASSYGGLAEKLF

J: TRBJ2-3
D: NA
V: TRBV29-1
CDR3: SVEQRAEDTQY

J: TRBJ2-1
D: NA
V: TRBV6-6
CDR3: ASSYSNYEQF

J: TRBJ2-1
D: NA
V: TRBV2
CDR3: ASSREAPGQF

J: TRBJ1-1
D: TRBD1
V: TRBV7-3
CDR3: ASSALTGRNTEAF